This TCR beta chain derives from a study of cytomegalovirus exposure and HLA in healthy donors. The primer mix had 60 Vbeta and 13 Jbeta primers. Here immunoSEQ multiplex PCR was the method, and the copy in TCRdb shows in-frame clones only, minus some. In the table there are some 140,000 clones, over 75% of which are singletons. Study-level points and caveats: When a later analysis compared HLA-associated TCR beta chains with equally common others, the HLA-associated chains turned out to be more clonally expanded and to have lower generation probabilities. Association of a missense DCLRE1C variant with TCR beta V- and J-gene trimming was reported in a later analysis.

In regard to this clone: Its antigen is not identified.

CDR3 length: 15 amino acids. The germline gives CDR1 SGDLS, CDR2 YYNGEE. Trimming removed 5 bases from V and 7 bases from J, with 19 bases in between. This TCR derives from a woman aged 50 to 60 in good health and CMV-seropositive. The specimen was PBMCs. The rearrangement uses TRBV9 and TRBJ1-3; D gene ambiguous. The CDR3 protein is CASRFTTKRGNTIYF. CDR3 bases: TGTGCCAGCAGATTTACGACAAAACGAGGGAACACCATATATTTT.